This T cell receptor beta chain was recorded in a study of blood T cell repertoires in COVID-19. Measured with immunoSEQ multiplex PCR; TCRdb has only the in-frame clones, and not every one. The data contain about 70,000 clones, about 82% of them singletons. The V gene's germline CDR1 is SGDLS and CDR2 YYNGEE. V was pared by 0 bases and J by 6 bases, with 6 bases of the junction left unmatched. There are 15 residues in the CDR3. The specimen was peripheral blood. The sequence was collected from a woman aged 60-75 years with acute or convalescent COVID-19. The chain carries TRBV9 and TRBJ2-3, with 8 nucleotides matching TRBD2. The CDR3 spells CASSVGAGGGDTQYF. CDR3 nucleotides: TGTGCCAGCAGCGTAGGTGCGGGAGGCGGGGATACGCAGTATTTT.